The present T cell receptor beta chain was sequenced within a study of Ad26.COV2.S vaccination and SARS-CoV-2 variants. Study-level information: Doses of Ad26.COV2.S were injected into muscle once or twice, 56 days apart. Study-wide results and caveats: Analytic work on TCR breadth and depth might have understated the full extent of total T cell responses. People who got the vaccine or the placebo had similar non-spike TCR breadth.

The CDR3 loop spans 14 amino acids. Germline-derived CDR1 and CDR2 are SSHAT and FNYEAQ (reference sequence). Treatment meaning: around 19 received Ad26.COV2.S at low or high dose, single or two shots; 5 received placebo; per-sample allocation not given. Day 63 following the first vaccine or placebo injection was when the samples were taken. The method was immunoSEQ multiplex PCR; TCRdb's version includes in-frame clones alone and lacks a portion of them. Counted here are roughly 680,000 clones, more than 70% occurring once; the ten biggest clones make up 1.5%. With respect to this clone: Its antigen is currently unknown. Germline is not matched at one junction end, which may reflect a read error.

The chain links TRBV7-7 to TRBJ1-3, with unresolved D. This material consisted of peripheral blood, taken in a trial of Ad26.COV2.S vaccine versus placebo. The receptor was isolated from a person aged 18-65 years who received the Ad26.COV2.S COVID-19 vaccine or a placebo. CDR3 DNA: TGTGCTAGCAGCTTAACAGACTCTGGAAACACCATATATTTT. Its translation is CASSLTDSGNTIYF.